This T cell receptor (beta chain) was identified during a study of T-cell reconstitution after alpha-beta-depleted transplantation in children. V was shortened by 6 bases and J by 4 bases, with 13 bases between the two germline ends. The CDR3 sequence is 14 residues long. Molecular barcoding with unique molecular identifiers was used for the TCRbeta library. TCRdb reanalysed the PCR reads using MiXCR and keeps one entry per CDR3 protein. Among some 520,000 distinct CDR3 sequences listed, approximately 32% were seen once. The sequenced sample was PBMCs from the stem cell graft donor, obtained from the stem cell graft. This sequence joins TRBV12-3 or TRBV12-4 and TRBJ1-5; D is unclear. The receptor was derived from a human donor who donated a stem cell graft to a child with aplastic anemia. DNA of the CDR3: TGTGCCAGCAGCCGAAGTCGGACTAATCAGCCCCAGCATTTT. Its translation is CASSRSRTNQPQHF.